The text below deals with one T cell receptor beta chain. Its antigen is still unknown. Per-nucleotide qualities are absent, and no much larger clonotype sits a single base away. TCRbeta CDR3 regions were amplified from genomic DNA using the immunoSEQ Assay, a bias-controlled multiplex PCR. On the study's bioinformatics: The number of nucleated cells in each sample was estimated from the amplification of reference gene primers within the assay. Sequence reads were collapsed and filtered to measure the absolute abundance of every unique TCRbeta CDR3 rearrangement. For each sample, productive Simpson clonality was calculated by taking the square root of Simpson's diversity index across productive rearrangements. Here the immuneACCESS table is served through TCRdb, limited to in-frame sequences with V and J called. Missing clones are a known gap in these copies; in checked studies unresolved V genes cover under half, and the rest lacks a known reason. V and J calls and clone size come straight from that table; D and trimming were deduced from the DNA. In this sample the table shows about 300,000 clones, more than 70% of which occur a single time. Clones ranked in the top ten supply 1.5% to 2% of the sample.

This sample was taken from a study of blood T cell repertoires in COVID-19 (dated by TCRdb to the early 2020s). Regarding the research as a whole: Samples from collaborators originated in the United States, Italy and Spain and spanned both the acute and convalescent phases of COVID-19. HLA class I and class II types, where available, came from metadata supplied by the sample provider rather than from assay-based typing. The samples were drawn from two sources: the first 160 participants of the ongoing ImmuneRACE study, and approximately 1,300 subjects contributed by 6 global collaborators. Subjects who had been exposed to COVID-19, were actively infected with it, or had recovered from it provided the deeply sampled blood TCRbeta repertoires that made up the dataset. A freely available public database, intended as a resource for researchers studying the immune response to SARS-CoV-2, is where the repertoires were released. The prospective study material was composed of cDNA or gDNA derived from T cells, B-cell-depleted T cells, or PBMCs. A de-identified subject ID, COVID-19 status, age in years and sex were almost always included in the sample metadata. Summary of the overall study and its limitations: Clinical and demographic metadata were provided uncurated, with the amount varying by source and participant.

Collaborating institutions collected whole blood in K2EDTA tubes following their own protocols. For TCRbeta analysis, collaborators shipped samples as frozen whole blood, isolated PBMCs, or DNA extracted from either of those sample types. V loses 0 bases, J loses 8 bases, and the germline ends lie 7 bases apart. The germline V gene (reference sequence) yields SEHNR for CDR1 and FQNEAQ for CDR2. The CDR3 runs 13 residues from the cysteine to the phenylalanine. Only the CDR3 DNA is retained, 39 bases long and in frame from the first base. The sequenced sample was peripheral blood. The source is a woman aged 50 to 65 with acute or convalescent COVID-19. The V gene is TRBV7-9 and the J gene is TRBJ1-4; no D gene is confidently identified. This receptor carries the CDR3 CASSLANSEKLFF. The nucleotide sequence reads as follows: TGTGCCAGCAGCTTAGCGAACAGCGAAAAACTGTTTTTT.